These T cell receptor beta chains were read from a single sample in a study of T-cell memory formation after mild COVID-19. TCRdb fed the 5' RACE reads into MiXCR, producing one record per CDR3 protein. The sample shows 350,000 to 500,000 distinct CDR3 sequences, roughly 18% of them seen only once. Specimen: PBMCs or a T cell subset sorted from them (not recorded which). These TCRs come from a man aged 18 to 29 who had mild COVID-19 (a few samples of this study predate the infection). Cell type and time point are not known. The CDR3 runs from the conserved cysteine through the conserved F or W. D genes are given only for firm matches. Clone size is given for some rows only: seen once, a few or many times, or a class if the clone is expanded.

>TRBV7-2|few|.|TRBJ1-2
TGTGCCAGCAGCTTTGACATTAACTATGGCTACACCTTC
CASSFDINYGYTF
>TRBV11-2|many|.|TRBJ2-2
TGTGCCAGCAGCTCCTCCGGGGAGCTGTTTTTT
CASSSSGELFF
>TRBV5-1|few|.|TRBJ2-2
TGCGCCAGCAGCTTGCTCAGCGCGAACACCGGGGAGCTGTTTTTT
CASSLLSANTGELFF
>TRBV7-3|.|.|TRBJ1-1
TGTGCCAGCAGCTTATCCTGGGGATACACTGAAGCTTTCTTT
CASSLSWGYTEAFF
>TRBV5-1|many|.|TRBJ2-1
TGCGCCAGCAGCCCCAGCGTACGGGAGCAGTTCTTC
CASSPSVREQFF
>TRBV29-1|few|.|TRBJ2-2
TGCAGCGTTTGTACGGCCGCGAACACCGGGGAGCTGTTTTTT
CSVCTAANTGELFF
>TRBV5-5|few|.|TRBJ1-2
TGTGCCAGCAGCCCCACAACAGCTAACTATGGCTACACCTTC
CASSPTTANYGYTF
>TRBV7-3|.|TRBD1|TRBJ2-6
TGTGCCAGCAGCTTAAGGGGTGAGGACAGGGACGTGTGGGATTCTGGGGCCAACGTCCTGACTTTC
CASSLRGEDRDVWDSGANVLTF
>TRBV20-1|.|.|TRBJ1-4
TGCAGTGCTAGAGTAAGGGGGGCAACTAATGAAAAACTGTTTTTT
CSARVRGATNEKLFF
>TRBV5-1|.|.|TRBJ2-5
TGCGCCAGCAGCTTGGCCCGGGCCCAAGAGACCCAGTACTTC
CASSLARAQETQYF
>TRBV7-9|few|.|TRBJ2-5
TGTGCCAGCAGCCGGCGTGGGGGGGCGCAAGAGACCCAGTACTTC
CASSRRGGAQETQYF
>TRBV7-3|few|.|TRBJ2-1
TGTGCCAGCAGTAAAAGCAGGGGGGCCTACAATGAGCAGTTCTTC
CASSKSRGAYNEQFF
>TRBV7-2|few|.|TRBJ2-5
TGTGCCAGCAGCTTAGATTCAGGGGTTCGGGAGACCCAGTACTTC
CASSLDSGVRETQYF
>TRBV28|many|.|TRBJ1-5
TGTGCCAGCAGTTTCTCTCCCTATAGCAATCAGCCCCAGCATTTT
CASSFSPYSNQPQHF
>TRBV29-1|.|.|TRBJ1-1
TGCAGCGTTGTCGAGGGAGGGATATACACTGAAGCTTTCTTT
CSVVEGGIYTEAFF
>TRBV20-1|.|.|TRBJ1-2
TGCAGTGCTAGTAGGTCACAGAACTATGGCTACACCTTC
CSASRSQNYGYTF
>TRBV7-9|.|TRBD1|TRBJ2-3
TGTGCCAGCAGCTTCCTTCCGGGACAGGGGGCGCGAATAGATACGCAGTATTTT
CASSFLPGQGARIDTQYF
>TRBV11-2|few|.|TRBJ2-7
TGTGCCAGCAGCCGGACCGGGACGGCGGGGGAGCAGTACTTC
CASSRTGTAGEQYF
>TRBV6-5|.|.|TRBJ1-1
TGTGCCAGCAGTTACTCGAGAGGAGGGCGGGGGGGCAATGAAGCTTTCTTT
CASSYSRGGRGGNEAFF
>TRBV7-6|.|.|TRBJ1-1
TGTGCCAGCAGCCCGGGGGAGAGGGACACTGAAGCTTTCTTT
CASSPGERDTEAFF
>TRBV9|.|.|TRBJ1-5
TGTGCCAGCAGCGTAGGGGCGACCAATCAGCCCCAGCATTTT
CASSVGATNQPQHF
>TRBV5-1|few|TRBD1|TRBJ2-5
TGCGCCAGCAGCTCGGCTGACAGGGTCCAAGAGACCCAGTACTTC
CASSSADRVQETQYF
>TRBV20-1|.|.|TRBJ2-7
TGCAGTGCTAGAGATCCGTCAGGGGTTGGGTACGAGCAGTACTTC
CSARDPSGVGYEQYF
>TRBV6-2/TRBV6-3|.|.|TRBJ1-5
TGTGCCAGCAGTAGGTGGCGGGCCTCTCGACTGGGGCAGCCCCAGCATTTT
CASSRWRASRLGQPQHF
>TRBV7-3|many|.|TRBJ2-2
TGTGCCAGCAGCTACCTGGGGGGGGCTGACACCGGGGAGCTGTTTTTT
CASSYLGGADTGELFF
>TRBV10-3|.|TRBD1|TRBJ1-1
TGTGCCATCAGGGACAGGGACGGTCTGGGCCCTGAAGCTTTCTTT
CAIRDRDGLGPEAFF
>TRBV5-1|.|.|TRBJ1-1
TGCGCCAGCAGCCCCCAGTATTACACTGAAGCTTTCTTT
CASSPQYYTEAFF
>TRBV7-6|.|.|TRBJ1-1
TGTGCCAGCAGCTTAGGGGGGGGCTTGAGCACTGAAGCTTTCTTT
CASSLGGGLSTEAFF
>TRBV10-3|.|.|TRBJ1-1
TGTGCCATCAGTGAGTTAACGATGGGGGAGAACACTGAAGCTTTCTTT
CAISELTMGENTEAFF
>TRBV28|few|.|TRBJ1-2
TGTGCCAGCAGTCGGACAGCAAAGGACTATGGCTACACCTTC
CASSRTAKDYGYTF
>TRBV18|few|.|TRBJ2-7
TGTGCCAGCCGACCACAGAATTTGCACGACGAGCAGTACTTC
CASRPQNLHDEQYF
>TRBV7-3|few|.|TRBJ1-6
TGTGCCAGCAGCTTAAGTCGGGCCGATTCACCCCTCCACTTT
CASSLSRADSPLHF
>TRBV3-1|.|.|TRBJ1-2
TGTGCCAGCCGCAACACACCGGACGGCTGTTATGGCTACACCTTC
CASRNTPDGCYGYTF
>TRBV7-8|few|.|TRBJ1-1
TGTGCCAGCAGCTATCAGGGGACGAACACTGAAGCTTTCTTT
CASSYQGTNTEAFF
>TRBV5-1|.|TRBD1|TRBJ2-7
TGCGCCAGCAGCCGGGACAGTCCCCGGATCCCCTACGAGCAGTACTTC
CASSRDSPRIPYEQYF
>TRBV5-1|few|.|TRBJ1-6
TGCGCCAGCAGCTTGGACAGGGTGCAATCACCCCTCCACTTT
CASSLDRVQSPLHF
>TRBV23-1|.|TRBD2|TRBJ2-2
TGCGCCAGCAGTTCTGGGACTAGCGGGGGGCCATCCCCGAACACCGGGGAGCTGTTTTTT
CASSSGTSGGPSPNTGELFF
>TRBV9|.|TRBD2|TRBJ2-1
TGTGCCAGCAGCGTAGGTGACTGGAGGCTAGCGGGGTACAATGAGCAGTTCTTC
CASSVGDWRLAGYNEQFF
>TRBV30|few|.|TRBJ1-3
TGTGCCTGGAGCCTCGGGGCCTACACCATATATTTT
CAWSLGAYTIYF
>TRBV18|many|TRBD2|TRBJ2-7
TGTGCCAGCTCACCTACTAGCGGCGAGCAGTACTTC
CASSPTSGEQYF
>TRBV6-2/TRBV6-3|.|TRBD2|TRBJ2-2
TGTGCCAGCAGTGATCTTAATAGCGGGGGCTACCTCACCGGGGAGCTGTTTTTT
CASSDLNSGGYLTGELFF
>TRBV2|many|.|TRBJ2-4
TGTGCCAGCAGCACCAGGGGGGGCAGGGACATTCAGTACTTC
CASSTRGGRDIQYF